The 32 T cell receptor beta chains presented below share a single source sample, sequenced in a study of beta chain features in type 1 diabetes. Of the isolated RNA, all was reverse transcribed, and so the sequenced material was expressed TCRB transcripts. The data were produced by immunoSEQ multiplex PCR, yet TCRdb's version contains in-frame clones alone and is incomplete. The top ten clones hold around 0.015% of a sample with some 330,000 clones, approximately 10% of them seen once. Sequenced input: naive CD4+ T cells from blood. The source is a woman under 40 in good health.

The rearrangement joins TRBV28 to TRBJ1-5, with 8 nucleotides matching TRBD1. V shed 2 bases and J 1 base; nucleotides not matched to a gene: 4. CDR1 is MDHEN, CDR2 SYDVKM, per germline. This CDR3 region has 16 residues. The CDR3, as DNA: TGTGCCAGCAGTTTACCACAGGGGGGGAGCAATCAGCCCCAGCATTTT. This encodes CASSLPQGGSNQPQHF.

In this sample, this clone turned up once. The V call is TRBV18, the J call TRBJ1-1, with TRBD1 matching 7 bases. From germline, CDR1 is KGHSH and CDR2 LQKENI. After removal of 4 bases from V and 3 bases from J, the junction contained 8 bases not matched to a gene. This CDR3 has 15 amino acids. The CDR3 bases are TGTGCCAGCTCACAATACTTAGGGACAGACACTGAAGCTTTCTTT. It is translated as CASSQYLGTDTEAFF. Using reference TRBV18 and TRBJ1-1 for the parts outside the CDR3, the full variable domain is NAGVMQNPRHLVRRRGQEARLRCSPMKGHSHVYWYRQLPEEGLKFMVYLQKENIIDESGMPKERFSAEFPKEGPSILRIQQVVRGDSAAYFCASSQYLGTDTEAFFGQGTRLTVV.

The rearrangement links TRBV5-1 to TRBJ1-2; 10 nucleotides line up with TRBD1. From germline, CDR1 is SGHRS and CDR2 YFSETQ. This CDR3 has 16 residues. V dropped 3 bases and J dropped 2; count of bases not matched to a gene: 7. CDR3 sequence reads: CASSSLSGQGNYGYTF. CDR3 bases: TGCGCCAGCAGCTCATTATCGGGACAGGGGAACTATGGCTACACCTTC.

The DNA of the CDR3 is TGTGCCTGGAGCCCCGGGGAGGCGGGAGTCAATGAGCAGTTCTTC. Translated, it gives CAWSPGEAGVNEQFF. V and J are TRBV30 and TRBJ2-1, with 7 positions matching TRBD2. The germline CDR1 and CDR2 sequences are GTSNPN and SVGIG (reference sequence). This CDR3 spans 15 amino acids. The ends lost 3 bases at V and 6 bases at J; junction bases unmatched: 11. Filled out from reference TRBV30 and TRBJ2-1, the complete variable domain reads SQTIHQWPATLVQPVGSPLSLECTVEGTSNPNLYWYRQAAGRGLQLLFYSVGIGQISSEVPQNLSASRPQDRQFILSSKKLLLSDSGFYLCAWSPGEAGVNEQFFGPGTRLTVL.

This clone has a handful of counts. The genes are TRBV28 and TRBJ2-5, with a possible D match to TRBD1 (5 bases). Trimming took 2 bases from V and 0 from J, leaving 7 bases between them. Germline lookup yields CDR1 MDHEN and CDR2 SYDVKM. The CDR3 contains 14 residues. CDR3 in amino acids: CASSLGAYQETQYF. CDR3 sequence (DNA): TGTGCCAGCAGTTTAGGGGCTTACCAAGAGACCCAGTACTTC.

The table lists this clone with a few counts. One junction end disagrees with the germline gene, perhaps due to a read error. The chain uses TRBV7-7 and TRBJ2-6, with D possibly being TRBD1 (5 bases). CDR1 is SSHAT, CDR2 FNYEAQ, per germline (reference sequence). There are 16 residues in the CDR3. CDR3 DNA: TGTGCTAGCAGCTTAGGGGCGCCGTCGGGGGCCAACGTCCTGACTTTC. Translation gives CASSLGAPSGANVLTF.

This clone has a handful of counts. The V gene is TRBV30, the J gene TRBJ1-2, with 10 nucleotides matching TRBD1. V shed 0 bases, J shed 7 bases, and the junction held 11 bases outside the gene matches. Per the germline V gene, CDR1 is GTSNPN and CDR2 is SVGIG (reference sequence). CDR3 length: 16 amino acids. The CDR3 DNA reads as TGTGCCTGGAGTGTTCTTTTGGGACAGGGGAATTTTGGCTACACCTTC. It translates to CAWSVLLGQGNFGYTF.

This clone occurred many times. The chain employs TRBV29-1 and TRBJ2-7, with a weak D call TRBD2 (6 bases). CDR1 is SQVTM, CDR2 ANQGSEA, per germline. Trimming left V 1 base short and J 2 bases short, with 9 bases between. This CDR3 has 13 amino acids. The CDR3 region is CSVEVGGPYEQYF. The CDR3 bases are TGCAGCGTTGAAGTCGGGGGTCCCTACGAGCAGTACTTC.

This clone was found a few times. The sample holds other DNA sequences that translate to the same CDR3. The chain employs TRBV18 and TRBJ1-2, with 8 bases identical to TRBD1. The CDR3 has 13 residues. Germline values: CDR1 KGHSH, CDR2 LQKENI. V gave up 6 bases and J gave up 4 bases; unmatched junction bases: 4. CDR3 DNA sequence: TGTGCCAGCTCCCCCGACAGGGGCTATGGCTACACCTTC. It specifies CASSPDRGYGYTF.

This chain joins TRBV9 and TRBJ2-3, with D possibly matching TRBD1 (5 bases). Germline V gene data show CDR1 as SGDLS and CDR2 as YYNGEE. The CDR3 totals 16 residues. The germline V and J ends were trimmed by 1 base and 0 bases, with 12 bases remaining between them. As DNA, the CDR3 is TGTGCCAGCAGCGTAAACGGACAAACTAGCACAGATACGCAGTATTTT. Translating it yields CASSVNGQTSTDTQYF.

This clone occurred a few times. The chain carries TRBV11-1 and TRBJ2-1, with D unclear. Trimming left V 3 bases short and J 0 bases short, with 3 bases between. CDR3 length: 13 amino acids. Germline assignment: CDR1 SGHAT and CDR2 FQDESV (reference sequence). CDR3 residues: CASSFNSYNEQFF. Written as DNA, the CDR3 is TGTGCCAGCAGCTTTAACTCCTACAATGAGCAGTTCTTC.

The chain links TRBV1 to TRBJ2-7; TRBD2, the D gene given by the table, was not confirmed from the DNA. TRBV1 is a documented pseudogene. This CDR3 has 17 amino acids. In DNA, the CDR3 is TGCACCAGCAGCTTTATCCGTCCCCCGGGACTAGCTGGCGAGCAGTACTTC. Protein sequence: CTSSFIRPPGLAGEQYF.

This clone was counted a few times. The rearrangement uses TRBV7-9 and TRBJ2-3; D possibly corresponds to TRBD2 (6 bases). The CDR3 is made up of 14 amino acids. CDR1 is SEHNR and CDR2 is FQNEAQ in the germline V gene (reference sequence). Trimming left V 0 bases short and J 5 bases short, with 9 bases between. CDR3 sequence reads: CASSLARGLDTQYF. DNA of the CDR3: TGTGCCAGCAGCTTAGCGCGGGGTTTAGATACGCAGTATTTT.

The rearrangement links TRBV7-3 to TRBJ2-5; D possibly corresponds to TRBD2 (6 bases). Germline CDR1 SGHTA, CDR2 FQGTGA. This CDR3 has 15 amino acids. The V end lost 2 bases, the J end lost 0 bases, and 10 bases lay between the germline ends. In DNA, the CDR3 is TGTGCCAGCAGCTTAGGTACGGGAGACCAAGAGACCCAGTACTTC. Translation: CASSLGTGDQETQYF. Looking up the rest from reference TRBV7-3 and TRBJ2-5 gives the full variable domain: GAGVSQTPSNKVTEKGKYVELRCDPISGHTALYWYRQSLGQGPEFLIYFQGTGAADDSGLPNDRFFAVRPEGSVSTLKIQRTERGDSAVYLCASSLGTGDQETQYFGPGTRLLVL.

This clone was recorded a few times. The sample contains more than one DNA sequence encoding this CDR3. V is TRBV20-1 and J is TRBJ2-7; D gene uncertain. With 3 bases removed from V and 3 bases from J, the gap between germline ends came to 3 bases. The CDR3 totals 10 residues. Germline CDR1 is DFQATT and CDR2 is SNEGSKA (reference sequence). The CDR3 here is CSASLYEQYF. In nucleotides, the CDR3 is TGCAGTGCTAGCCTCTACGAGCAGTACTTC.

V is TRBV9 and J is TRBJ1-4; D ambiguous. Trimming shortened V by 0 bases and J by 5 bases, and 20 bases separated the two germline ends. The CDR3 loop spans 18 amino acids. CDR1 SGDLS and CDR2 YYNGEE come from the germline V gene. The CDR3 loop reads CASSVAHSGARGNEKLFF. CDR3 in DNA: TGTGCCAGCAGCGTAGCTCACTCAGGAGCCCGCGGGAATGAAAAACTGTTTTTT.

This clone was counted only a few times. The chain employs TRBV19 and TRBJ2-1; 10 bases are shared with TRBD2. Trimming cost V 6 bases and J 8 bases; bases outside gene matches: 7. Per the germline V gene, CDR1 is LNHDA and CDR2 is SQIVND (reference sequence). There are 14 residues in the CDR3. The CDR3 loop is CASRGAGGRDEQFF. CDR3 DNA: TGTGCCAGTAGGGGAGCGGGAGGGCGCGATGAGCAGTTCTTC.

The V gene is TRBV7-2, the J gene TRBJ2-5; 7 bases map to TRBD1. V shed 6 bases, J shed 1 base, and the junction held 5 bases outside the gene matches. The V gene's germline CDR1 is SGHTA and CDR2 FQGNSA. The length of the CDR3 is 14 residues. The CDR3 is CASSLDRTQETQYF. The CDR3 region has the DNA TGTGCCAGCAGTCTGGACAGGACCCAAGAGACCCAGTACTTC. Together with reference TRBV7-2 and TRBJ2-5, the CDR3 gives the full variable domain: GAGVSQSPSNKVTEKGKDVELRCDPISGHTALYWYRQSLGQGLEFLIYFQGNSAPDKSGLPSDRFSAERTGGSVSTLTIQRTQQEDSAVYLCASSLDRTQETQYFGPGTRLLVL.

This clone came up a few times. The chain has TRBV30 and TRBJ1-1; D is unclear. Germline V lookup: CDR1 GTSNPN, CDR2 SVGIG (reference sequence). V lost 1 base and J lost 1, with 7 bases in between. This CDR3 is built from 13 residues. CDR3 loop: CAWSEYRNTEAFF. The DNA of the CDR3 is TGTGCCTGGAGTGAGTACAGGAACACTGAAGCTTTCTTT.

The chain uses TRBV2 and TRBJ1-1; D is unresolved. Germline CDR1 is SNHLY and CDR2 is FYNNEI. This CDR3 is 13 amino acids long. Trimming removed 7 bases from V and 3 bases from J, with 12 bases in between. The CDR3 here is CASTTQGDTEAFF. CDR3 nucleotide sequence: TGTGCCAGCACGACTCAAGGAGACACTGAAGCTTTCTTT.

The chain carries TRBV28 and TRBJ2-5; 9 bases match TRBD2. The ends lost 5 bases at V and 5 bases at J; junction bases unmatched: 9. The CDR3 is made up of 15 amino acids. CDR1 is MDHEN, CDR2 SYDVKM, per germline. The CDR3 sequence: CASSPDRLAAETQYF. The CDR3 region has the DNA TGTGCCAGCAGTCCAGACAGACTAGCGGCGGAGACCCAGTACTTC.

This chain links TRBV5-6 with TRBJ2-7; D is perhaps TRBD2 (5 bases). This CDR3 has 14 residues. Trimming pared 0 bases from V and 6 bases from J, leaving 13 bases between. Germline loops: CDR1 SGHDT, CDR2 YYEEEE. CDR3 sequence: CASSLGEGALEQYF. The DNA of the CDR3 is TGTGCCAGCAGCTTGGGTGAGGGCGCCCTCGAGCAGTACTTC.

The chain joins TRBV7-8 to TRBJ2-3, with 10 bases aligning to TRBD2. There are 18 residues in the CDR3. J was trimmed by 2 bases and V by 1 base; bases with no gene match: 9. Germline V gene sequence: CDR1 SGHVS, CDR2 FQNEAQ. The CDR3 DNA reads TGTGCCAGCAGCTTAGAGTCTCGCCTAGCGGGAGCCACAGATACGCAGTATTTT. It translates to CASSLESRLAGATDTQYF.

This clone was seen only a few times. The chain uses TRBV2 and TRBJ1-4; D is unresolved. Germline CDR1 and CDR2: SNHLY and FYNNEI. This CDR3 is 13 amino acids long. V was trimmed by 6 bases and J by 0 bases, leaving 5 bases between them. This chain's CDR3 is CASSTTTNEKLFF. CDR3 nucleotide sequence: TGTGCCAGCAGCACAACAACTAATGAAAAACTGTTTTTT.

This clone was counted only a few times. This chain's CDR3 is CASSQERRDTGELFF. CDR3 coding DNA: TGCGCCAGCAGCCAAGAGCGCCGTGACACCGGGGAGCTGTTTTTT. V usage is TRBV4-1 and J usage is TRBJ2-2; D remains ambiguous. This CDR3 region has 15 residues. Trimming took 0 bases from V and 3 from J, leaving 8 bases between them. In germline, CDR1 is MGHRA, CDR2 YSYEKL.

The chain carries TRBV4-3 and TRBJ2-7; D is unresolved. Germline V lookup: CDR1 LGHNA, CDR2 YSLEER. The CDR3 is made up of 14 amino acids. Trimming removed 3 bases from V and 1 base from J, with 10 bases in between. Here the CDR3 DNA reads TGCGCCAGCAGCCATCAGGTCTCGTCCTACGAGCAGTACTTC. This gives the protein CASSHQVSSYEQYF.

This chain connects TRBV7-9 to TRBJ2-3, with D possibly being TRBD2 (6 bases). The V end lost 5 bases, the J end lost 0 bases, and 15 bases lay between the germline ends. This CDR3 is built from 16 residues. Germline loops: CDR1 SEHNR, CDR2 FQNEAQ (reference sequence). The CDR3 reads CASSRGSSGSTDTQYF. DNA of the CDR3: TGTGCCAGCAGCCGGGGGAGTAGCGGTAGCACAGATACGCAGTATTTT.

This clone was observed a few times. DNA of the CDR3: TGTGCCAGCAGTTGGAACAGGGCCAAAAACATTCAGTACTTC. As protein: CASSWNRAKNIQYF. The chain employs TRBV6-5 and TRBJ2-4; D perhaps matches TRBD1 (5 bases). The V end was cut by 4 bases, the J end by 1 base, with 8 bases between. This CDR3 comprises 14 residues. CDR1 and CDR2 (germline): MNHEY, SVGAGI.

This clone has only a few counts. This chain uses TRBV28 with TRBJ2-5; 10 nucleotides agree with TRBD2. From germline, CDR1 is MDHEN and CDR2 SYDVKM. The ends lost 7 bases at V and 5 bases at J; junction bases unmatched: 13. CDR3 length: 16 amino acids. This chain's CDR3 is CASTSALAGAGETQYF. In DNA, the CDR3 is TGTGCCAGCACCTCCGCCCTAGCGGGAGCGGGTGAGACCCAGTACTTC.

The J gene is TRBJ2-3, the V gene TRBV7-3; tentative D call: TRBD1 (5 bases). Between the trimmed V and J ends, which lost 1 base and 2 bases, there was a span of 13 bases. Germline V gives CDR1 SGHTA, CDR2 FQGTGA. This CDR3 is 16 amino acids long. CDR3 bases: TGTGCCAGCAGCTTAATTGGGGCGTCGTTCACAGATACGCAGTATTTT. This encodes CASSLIGASFTDTQYF.

The rearrangement links TRBV30 to TRBJ2-7; maybe TRBD1 (6 bases). Looked up from germline, CDR1 is GTSNPN and CDR2 is SVGIG (reference sequence). The V end was cut by 5 bases, the J end by 3 bases, with 23 bases between. CDR3 size: 16 residues. The CDR3 DNA sequence: TGTGCCTGGGTCCCCCTAACAGGGTTAAAGGACTACGAGCAGTACTTC. Translated: CAWVPLTGLKDYEQYF. The full variable domain, rest sourced from reference TRBV30 and TRBJ2-7, is SQTIHQWPATLVQPVGSPLSLECTVEGTSNPNLYWYRQAAGRGLQLLFYSVGIGQISSEVPQNLSASRPQDRQFILSSKKLLLSDSGFYLCAWVPLTGLKDYEQYFGPGTRLTVT.

J is TRBJ2-5 and V is TRBV30; D is perhaps TRBD2 (5 bases). CDR1 GTSNPN and CDR2 SVGIG come from the germline V gene (reference sequence). This CDR3 is built from 13 residues. V lost 0 bases and J lost 6, with 11 bases in between. CDR3 sequence (DNA): TGTGCCTGGAGTGTAGAAGGGAGTAAGACCCAGTACTTC. It codes for CAWSVEGSKTQYF.